The next 9 T cell receptor beta chains were all read from a single sample in a study of T cells in Graves' hyperthyroidism and ophthalmopathy. It was RNA transcripts that yielded the amplified TCR beta CDR3 regions. HTBI primers drove first-round RT-PCR of the TCR CDR3. Each CDR3 protein gets one entry after TCRdb re-called the multiplex PCR reads with MiXCR. The sample lists 450,000 to 650,000 distinct CDR3 sequences; 12% to 15% were seen once. The specimen was blood. These receptors all stem from a woman in her late teens or twenties with Graves' ophthalmopathy.

This clonotype appeared many times. The chain has TRBV2 and TRBJ2-7; D remains ambiguous. The V gene's germline CDR1 is SNHLY and CDR2 FYNNEI. The CDR3 is 13 amino acids. Trimming stripped 7 bases from V and 2 bases from J, with 12 bases between. CDR3 loop: CASTPRAAYEQYF. Here the CDR3 DNA reads TGTGCCAGCACCCCACGGGCAGCCTACGAGCAGTACTTC. Full variable domain (missing parts from reference TRBV2 and TRBJ2-7): EPEVTQTPSHQVTQMGQEVILRCVPISNHLYFYWYRQILGQKVEFLVSFYNNEISEKSEIFDDQFSVERPDGSNFTLKIRSTKLEDSAMYFCASTPRAAYEQYFGPGTRLTVT.

This rearrangement joins TRBV19 to TRBJ2-2; the match to TRBD1 covers 11 bases. Germline CDR1 is LNHDA and CDR2 is SQIVND (reference sequence). With V trimmed by 7 bases and J by 3 bases, 13 bases remained unmatched. The CDR3 is made up of 18 amino acids. The CDR3 bases are TGTGCCAGTACCTTATATGGGACAGGGGGAGGTTACACCGGGGAGCTGTTTTTT. The encoded protein is CASTLYGTGGGYTGELFF.

This clonotype was counted ten times or more. Here the CDR3 DNA reads TGTGCCAGCAGTGAAGAAGAAAGAATTTGGACGGTTGCCGAGCAGTACTTC. Its translation: CASSEEERIWTVAEQYF. The V gene is TRBV2, the J gene TRBJ2-7; D gene uncertain. Trimming pared 1 base from V and 6 bases from J, leaving 22 bases between. The CDR3 consists of 17 residues. Germline loops: CDR1 SNHLY, CDR2 FYNNEI.

This chain connects TRBV29-1 to TRBJ2-5; D possibly uses TRBD1 or TRBD2 (5 bases each). Trimming shortened V by 4 bases and J by 5 bases, and 11 bases separated the two germline ends. Germline V CDR1 and CDR2: SQVTM, ANQGSEA. The CDR3 totals 12 residues. CDR3 in DNA: TGCAGCGTTGGGGGACCTAGGGAGACCCAGTACTTC. Translation: CSVGGPRETQYF.

V usage is TRBV4-2 and J usage is TRBJ2-1, with 7 bases matching TRBD2. The V and J ends lost 1 base and 0 bases, in that order; junction bases with no gene match: 0. The CDR3 is made up of 15 amino acids. Germline CDR1 is LGHNA and CDR2 is YNFKEQ. Written as DNA, the CDR3 is TGTGCCAGCAGCCAAGGGACTAGCTCCTACAATGAGCAGTTCTTC. This gives the protein CASSQGTSSYNEQFF.

This clonotype was counted many times. V gene TRBV5-1 combines with J gene TRBJ2-7; TRBD1 aligns across 8 bases. V was pared by 3 bases and J by 5 bases, with 19 bases of the junction left unmatched. Germline V gives CDR1 SGHRS, CDR2 YFSETQ. There are 18 residues in the CDR3. The CDR3 sequence: CASSSSPPGTGGDDEQYF. CDR3 DNA sequence: TGCGCCAGCAGCTCCTCCCCCCCCGGGACAGGAGGAGACGACGAGCAGTACTTC.

A word on this clonotype: A read error is possible here, since a much larger clone lies one base away. The chain joins TRBV6-1 to TRBJ2-3, with D uncertain. Per germline, CDR1 MNHNS and CDR2 SASEGT. CDR3 length equals 12 residues. V lost 3 bases and J 10 bases, leaving 11 bases between the germline ends. The CDR3 here is CASSDVAFAQYF. CDR3 nucleotides: TGTGCCAGCAGTGACGTGGCTTTTGCGCAGTATTTT.

This CDR3 is CASRSRDTGTGELFF. The DNA for the CDR3 is TGTGCCTCACGATCCCGGGACACGGGCACCGGGGAGCTGTTTTTT. The rearrangement joins TRBV10-3 to TRBJ2-2; weak D call: TRBD1 (6 bases). Trimming took 11 bases from V and 4 from J, leaving 20 bases between them. The CDR3 extends over 15 amino acids. In germline, CDR1 is ENHRY, CDR2 SYGVKD.

This clonotype was detected many times. The rearrangement joins TRBV7-8 to TRBJ1-5, with D unresolved. V shed 4 bases and J shed 4 bases, with 8 bases lying between them. The CDR3 loop spans 13 amino acids. From germline, CDR1 is SGHVS and CDR2 FQNEAQ. DNA of the CDR3: TGTGCCAGCAGCTACAGCGTTAATCAGCCCCAGCATTTT. Amino acid sequence: CASSYSVNQPQHF.